This T cell receptor (beta chain) is from a study of CD4 T cells in relation to SARS-CoV-2 and coronaviruses. Study-wide context: Convalescent patients had median age 38.5 years, range about 20 to 80. Of the patients, 8 or 9 were male, 4 female, two Hispanic. Study-level results: Culture-expanded clones reflect memory recall rather than primary priming during culture.

Per the germline V gene, CDR1 is LNHNV and CDR2 is YYDKDF (reference sequence). The CDR3 covers 14 residues. Trimming stripped 5 bases from V and 0 bases from J, with 7 bases between. As regards this clone: Its matching antigen is unknown.

Profiled with immunoSEQ multiplex PCR; TCRdb holds only in-frame clones, not every one. Among some 60,000 clones, about 91% were seen once, and the ten largest hold roughly 0.39%. This receptor was identified in an adult with COVID-19. The sample comprised naive CD4+ T cells from PBMCs. Subset defined: naive CD4+ T cells isolated by negative enrichment. This chain connects TRBV15 to TRBJ2-2; D not certain. The DNA for the CDR3 is TGTGCCACCAGCCGGCCACCGAACACCGGGGAGCTGTTTTTT. Residues: CATSRPPNTGELFF.